The rows below give T cell receptor beta chains drawn from one sample of a study of CDR3 diversity in severe acne. TCRdb independently ran MiXCR on the PCR reads; one entry per CDR3 protein. Found here are approximately 84,000 distinct CDR3 sequences, under 65% of them singletons; the top ten hold approximately 15%. The sample comprised blood. These TCRs come from a male donor in good health, without acne. The conserved cysteine and the conserved F or W are not part of the CDR3 here.

J gene | V gene | CDR3 protein
TRBJ1-2 | TRBV11-2 | ASSVKAGVYGYT
TRBJ1-1 | TRBV28 | ASSTRDSKKTNTEAF
TRBJ2-1 | TRBV20-1 | SAVPPSGRTEQF
TRBJ2-7 | TRBV6-5 | ASSYSGNSYEQY
TRBJ2-7 | TRBV12-3/TRBV12-4 | ASSLVGGDGYEQY
TRBJ2-5 | TRBV2 | ASRRPAQGTQY
TRBJ2-3 | TRBV7-9 | ASSAGKAGQDTQY
TRBJ1-4 | TRBV20-1 | SAYRVSTNEKLF
TRBJ2-6 | TRBV3-1 | ASSSNGRLSLSGANVLT
TRBJ1-2 | TRBV7-3 | ASSLGPQGRGYT
TRBJ1-5 | TRBV5-1 | ASSSTGVGETQH
TRBJ2-7 | TRBV10-2 | ASSEGAYEQY
TRBJ2-1 | TRBV15 | ASQRAGGHEQF
TRBJ1-2 | TRBV5-1 | ASSRFEISTYGYT
TRBJ1-5 | TRBV20-1 | SATDRDGQPQH
TRBJ2-1 | TRBV13 | ASSSRTSGGAKNEQF
TRBJ2-3 | TRBV6-6 | ASRQTGSTDTQY
TRBJ2-2 | TRBV7-2 | ASSPAGTLNTGELS
TRBJ1-2 | TRBV5-6 | ASSLGGYGYT
TRBJ1-2 | TRBV28 | ASSFRGRDYGYT
TRBJ1-1 | TRBV7-6 | ASTQRIAGNTEAF
TRBJ1-2 | TRBV5-1 | ASSLGDGRPGTEYGYA
TRBJ1-1 | TRBV7-9 | ASTHRGGPEAF
TRBJ2-5 | TRBV25-1 | ASSASETQY